This paragraph covers one T cell receptor beta chain sequence. Indicated treatment: preoperative locoregional IRX-2 cytokine immunotherapy. This phase Ib study tested locoregional IRX-2 cytokine immunotherapy given before surgery. The method was immunoSEQ multiplex PCR; TCRdb's version includes in-frame clones alone and lacks a portion of them. The data hold 35,000 to 45,000 clones, with roughly 80% observed a single time. The length of the CDR3 is 13 residues. Germline lookup yields CDR1 MNHGY and CDR2 SAAAGT. V was trimmed by 5 bases and J by 9 bases, leaving 16 bases between them. This sample is drawn from a study of preoperative IRX-2 immunotherapy in early breast cancer.

The chain is built from TRBV6-8 and TRBJ1-1; a possible D gene is TRBD1 (5 bases). The sample here was tumor tissue, taken after IRX-2 immunotherapy. This receptor was obtained from a human donor with breast cancer. The CDR3 DNA is TGTGCCAGCAGTGATATGGCAGGGAGGAAAGCTTTCTTT. It codes for CASSDMAGRKAFF.